The rows below give T cell receptor beta chains drawn from one sample of a study of cytomegalovirus exposure and HLA in healthy donors. Generated by immunoSEQ multiplex PCR, the TCRdb table keeps only in-frame clones and is missing some. The data show 180,000 or so clones, 77% seen once. The sample consisted of PBMCs. The receptors were gathered from a woman aged 55 to 70 in good health and CMV-seropositive. Both conserved end residues are part of each CDR3. A D gene is named only where the DNA matches it firmly. Where a row states a size, it is once, few, many or the class of an expanded clone; other rows omit it.

cdr3_nt cdr3_aa d_call clone_size j_call v_call
TGTGCCACCGAACCGGAGACTTCGGTAGATACGCAGTATTTT CATEPETSVDTQYF NA NA TRBJ2-3 TRBV25-1
TGCAGCGTTCATAGACAGGGGTTCACAGATACGCAGTATTTT CSVHRQGFTDTQYF TRBD1 once TRBJ2-3 TRBV29-1
TGTGCCACCAGCGCTCGACAGGGGATGGATGAAAAACTGTTTTTT CATSARQGMDEKLFF TRBD1 NA TRBJ1-4 TRBV15
TGTGCCAGCTCACCAGGGGGAGGGACCTACAATGAGCAGTTCTTC CASSPGGGTYNEQFF TRBD2 NA TRBJ2-1 TRBV18
TGCGCCAGCAGCATAGGGACTAGCGGGAGCTTCGATGAGCAGTTCTTC CASSIGTSGSFDEQFF TRBD2 NA TRBJ2-1 TRBV5-1
TGTGCCAGCAGCCAAGACAGTGGTTACGAGCAGTACTTC CASSQDSGYEQYF NA few TRBJ2-7 TRBV4-2
TGTGCCAGCAGTTACTCGAGGGACTCCTCCTACGAGCAGTACTTC CASSYSRDSSYEQYF NA NA TRBJ2-7 TRBV6-5
TGTGCCAGCAGCGCCGCTGCGGGCCTTGCCTACGAGCAGTACTTC CASSAAAGLAYEQYF NA NA TRBJ2-7 TRBV7-3
TGTGCCAGCAGCCGGGACAGTGGATATAATTCACCCCTCCACTTT CASSRDSGYNSPLHF TRBD1 NA TRBJ1-6 TRBV7-2
TGTGCCTGGAACAGGGGGCCCCTCTCCTACGAGCAGTACTTC CAWNRGPLSYEQYF TRBD1 NA TRBJ2-7 TRBV30
TGTGCCAGCAGTTTGGCGCCGGGACAGGGGTGGACTGAAGCTTTCTTT CASSLAPGQGWTEAFF TRBD1 NA TRBJ1-1 TRBV28
TGTGCCAGCAGCAAGGGACAGGGGGCAGGTCAGCCCCAGCATTTT CASSKGQGAGQPQHF TRBD1 NA TRBJ1-5 TRBV11-2
TGTGCCAGCAGGGGGGGACAGGGGGCCTATGGCTACACCTTC CASRGGQGAYGYTF TRBD1 NA TRBJ1-2 TRBV2
TGCGCCAGCAGCCCCACGCCGGAGGATTGGATGAGCTTC CASSPTPEDWMSF NA NA TRBJ2-7 TRBV5-1
TGCGCCAGCAGCTTGAGTCTCCTAGAAAATGAGCAGTTCTTC CASSLSLLENEQFF NA NA TRBJ2-1 TRBV5-1
TGTGCCTGGACCCCCGGCGGGGTATCCTACGAGCAGTACTTC CAWTPGGVSYEQYF NA NA TRBJ2-7 TRBV30
TGTGCCAGCAGTTTATCGACTAGCCAGTACTTC CASSLSTSQYF TRBD2 NA TRBJ2-7 TRBV28
TGTGCCAGCAGCGTGCGGGGGGAAGAGACCCAGTACTTC CASSVRGEETQYF TRBD2 NA TRBJ2-5 TRBV9
TGTGCCAGCAGTTTAATAGCGGGAGGGACCAATGAGCAGTTCTTC CASSLIAGGTNEQFF TRBD2 once TRBJ2-1 TRBV27
TGTGCCAGTAGTATCAGGGGACTAGCGGGAGGACAGGGGTACGAGCAGTACTTC CASSIRGLAGGQGYEQYF TRBD2 NA TRBJ2-7 TRBV19
TGCGCCAGCAGTATTTACAGGGTTGGTTTCCCTTGCACAGATACGCAGTATTTT CASSIYRVGFPCTDTQYF NA NA TRBJ2-3 TRBV23-1
TGTGCCAGCAGCCAAGAAACGGGACAGGGATATGAAAAACTGTTTTTT CASSQETGQGYEKLFF TRBD1 NA TRBJ1-4 TRBV4-2
TGCGCCAGCAGCCTCCCCGGGAAGGGTGAAAGGGGGGGTGTCATTACGAGGGAGCAGTACTTC CASSLPGKGERGGVITREQYF NA NA TRBJ2-5 TRBV5-1
TGTGCCAGCCTCGGGAGTAGCGGGAGAGGGGGCTCTAGCACAGATACGCAGTATTTT CASLGSSGRGGSSTDTQYF TRBD2 NA TRBJ2-3 TRBV5-6
TGCGCCAGCAGCTTCCAGGGTGGCAACAATGAGCAGTTCTTC CASSFQGGNNEQFF NA NA TRBJ2-1 TRBV5-1
TGCGCCAGCAGCCAAGATTTGGGGGCGGGTTACGAGCAGTACTTC CASSQDLGAGYEQYF NA few TRBJ2-7 TRBV4-1
TGTGCCAGCAGTTTATGGGGGACAAAAACTAACTATGGCTACACCTTC CASSLWGTKTNYGYTF NA NA TRBJ1-2 TRBV28
TGTGCCAGCAACCTCGGGGGGGGGACTAACTATGGCTACACCTTC CASNLGGGTNYGYTF NA few TRBJ1-2 TRBV28
TGTGCCAGCAGCTTGGGACAGGGAAAAAACATTCAGTACTTC CASSLGQGKNIQYF TRBD1 NA TRBJ2-4 TRBV5-4
TGTGCTAGTGGGGGGGACTCGGGATGGGGTAATGAGCAGTTCTTC CASGGDSGWGNEQFF NA NA TRBJ2-1 TRBV12-5
TGTGCCAGCACCCATGAGGATGGCTACACCTTC CASTHEDGYTF NA few TRBJ1-2 TRBV6-6
TGTGCCAGCAGTTTATCCGGGGTACAAGAGACCCAGTACTTC CASSLSGVQETQYF NA NA TRBJ2-5 TRBV27
TGTGCCAGCAGCGCCAGATGGGCCGTCTCCGGGACCCAGTACTTC CASSARWAVSGTQYF NA NA TRBJ2-5 TRBV11-2
TGTGCCAGCTCGGGACAGGGTGGTTCACCCCTCCACTTT CASSGQGGSPLHF TRBD1 NA TRBJ1-6 TRBV18
TGTGCCAGCAGCCGGAGGGACGGATCCTACGAGCAGTACTTC CASSRRDGSYEQYF NA NA TRBJ2-7 TRBV5-4
TGTGCCAGCAGCTTAACAGCGGGGGCGAATTCACCCCTCCACTTT CASSLTAGANSPLHF NA NA TRBJ1-6 TRBV7-3
TGTGCCACCAAACCGGGACAGGGATCGGGTCAGCCCCAGCATTTT CATKPGQGSGQPQHF TRBD1 NA TRBJ1-5 TRBV6-6
TGTGCCAGTAGTACCAGGGCCATGAACACTGAAGCTTTCTTT CASSTRAMNTEAFF NA few TRBJ1-1 TRBV19
TGTGCCAGCAGGAGCGAGGGGGCTGACATCTATGGCTACACCTTC CASRSEGADIYGYTF TRBD1 NA TRBJ1-2 TRBV28
TGTGCCAGCAGCGTAGGCGGGGGAGTCACCGGGGAGCTGTTTTTT CASSVGGGVTGELFF TRBD2 NA TRBJ2-2 TRBV9
TGTGCCAGCAGCTTTAGCGGGGGGAGCTCCTACGAGCAGTACTTC CASSFSGGSSYEQYF TRBD2 NA TRBJ2-7 TRBV11-1
TGTGCCAGCAGTGGGAGACAGGCTACCTACGAGCAGTACTTC CASSGRQATYEQYF NA few TRBJ2-7 TRBV6-1
TGTGCCAGCAGCTCGGGACTAGCGGGAGTCTCACACGAGCAGTACTTC CASSSGLAGVSHEQYF TRBD2 NA TRBJ2-7 TRBV5-4
TGTGCCAGCAGCTTAGCGGGGACACAGAATGAAAAACTGTTTTTT CASSLAGTQNEKLFF NA NA TRBJ1-4 TRBV7-2
TGTGCCAGCAGCCCGGGACACTCCATTGGCGAAAAACTGTTTTTT CASSPGHSIGEKLFF NA NA TRBJ1-4 TRBV7-3